A selection of T cell receptor beta chains follows, all from one sample in a study of early T cells in non-severe SARS-CoV-2 infection. Using its own MiXCR run on the 5' RACE reads, TCRdb lists one record per CDR3 protein. The profile shows roughly 27,000 distinct CDR3 sequences, 4.2% of them singletons. The material sequenced was whole blood. All receptors come from an adult who was a healthcare worker with PCR-confirmed SARS-CoV-2 infection or an uninfected control (not recorded which). Both conserved end residues are part of each CDR3.

v_call: TRBV2; j_call: TRBJ2-2; cdr3_aa: CASSLAGVTGELFF
v_call: TRBV3-1; j_call: TRBJ2-7; cdr3_aa: CASSLRDGGHEQYF
v_call: TRBV28; j_call: TRBJ2-7; cdr3_aa: CASSLGGSEYEQYF
v_call: TRBV28; j_call: TRBJ2-7; cdr3_aa: CASSTGGRGNEQYF
v_call: TRBV29-1; j_call: TRBJ1-4; cdr3_aa: CSVFDGTTNEKLFF
v_call: TRBV24-1; j_call: TRBJ2-3; cdr3_aa: CATSEPHGTGLTDTQYF
v_call: TRBV7-9; j_call: TRBJ1-1; cdr3_aa: CASSLGRGSTEAFF
v_call: TRBV28; j_call: TRBJ2-1; cdr3_aa: CASPPLALQVSSYNEQFF
v_call: TRBV7-8; j_call: TRBJ2-7; cdr3_aa: CASRAGGIYEQYF
v_call: TRBV3-1; j_call: TRBJ2-7; cdr3_aa: CASSPYNSYEQYF
v_call: TRBV7-2; j_call: TRBJ2-1; cdr3_aa: CASSPLGSNNEQFF
v_call: TRBV5-1; j_call: TRBJ1-2; cdr3_aa: CASSLGGENYGYTF
v_call: TRBV28; j_call: TRBJ2-5; cdr3_aa: CASSPSGTGGEETQYF
v_call: TRBV2; j_call: TRBJ2-2; cdr3_aa: CASRHIAGGPDTGELFF
v_call: TRBV20-1; j_call: TRBJ2-7; cdr3_aa: CSARNPTGEAYEQYF
v_call: TRBV20-1; j_call: TRBJ2-7; cdr3_aa: CSAKANAYEQYF
v_call: TRBV11-2; j_call: TRBJ2-3; cdr3_aa: CASSLWPGGSVSTDTQYF
v_call: TRBV9; j_call: TRBJ2-1; cdr3_aa: CASSTPRASRGVQQFF
v_call: TRBV12-3/TRBV12-4; j_call: TRBJ2-2; cdr3_aa: CASSGIVGELFF
v_call: TRBV18; j_call: TRBJ1-1; cdr3_aa: CASSEAPNTEAFF
v_call: TRBV20-1; j_call: TRBJ1-2; cdr3_aa: CSARIWYYGYTF
v_call: TRBV30; j_call: TRBJ1-1; cdr3_aa: CAWGTGGETEAFF
v_call: TRBV11-1; j_call: TRBJ1-5; cdr3_aa: CASSPGTGNQPQHF
v_call: TRBV28; j_call: TRBJ2-1; cdr3_aa: CASSLPGPYNEQFF
v_call: TRBV28; j_call: TRBJ2-1; cdr3_aa: CASSLRQDPPGEQFF
v_call: TRBV29-1; j_call: TRBJ2-3; cdr3_aa: CSVERQGIDTQYF
v_call: TRBV4-1; j_call: TRBJ1-4; cdr3_aa: CASSQAGTGDEKLFF
v_call: TRBV28; j_call: TRBJ2-7; cdr3_aa: CASSLSGTGGYEQYF
v_call: TRBV24-1; j_call: TRBJ2-1; cdr3_aa: CATSDYTSGHNEQFF
v_call: TRBV4-1; j_call: TRBJ2-5; cdr3_aa: CASSHGTGETQYF
v_call: TRBV7-9; j_call: TRBJ1-1; cdr3_aa: CASSLGRQSEAFF
v_call: TRBV20-1; j_call: TRBJ2-1; cdr3_aa: CSVHPTLGTSGNNEQFF
v_call: TRBV9; j_call: TRBJ2-1; cdr3_aa: CASSVMSSGYNEQFF
v_call: TRBV11-3; j_call: TRBJ2-3; cdr3_aa: CASSLGLADSDTQYF
v_call: TRBV28; j_call: TRBJ2-1; cdr3_aa: CASSLQGVGEQFF
v_call: TRBV18; j_call: TRBJ1-1; cdr3_aa: CASSPSVMNTEAFF
v_call: TRBV7-9; j_call: TRBJ2-1; cdr3_aa: CASSLAGRASYNEQFF
v_call: TRBV7-2; j_call: TRBJ2-3; cdr3_aa: CASRIDREGADTQYF
v_call: TRBV5-4; j_call: TRBJ2-3; cdr3_aa: CASSPDMGSTDTQYF
v_call: TRBV4-2; j_call: TRBJ2-1; cdr3_aa: CASSQTGTSGRNEQFF
v_call: TRBV20-1; j_call: TRBJ2-1; cdr3_aa: CSAGLLAGVSNEQFF
v_call: TRBV12-3/TRBV12-4; j_call: TRBJ1-5; cdr3_aa: CASSWARDQPQHF
v_call: TRBV7-9; j_call: TRBJ2-3; cdr3_aa: CASSLRGLAGTRGDTQYF
v_call: TRBV7-2; j_call: TRBJ2-5; cdr3_aa: CASSPRVPETQYF
v_call: TRBV27; j_call: TRBJ1-2; cdr3_aa: CASSLSPGTNYGYTF
v_call: TRBV11-3; j_call: TRBJ2-3; cdr3_aa: CASSLGTSGSMGTDTQYF
v_call: TRBV9; j_call: TRBJ1-2; cdr3_aa: CASSRQTGMAIGYTF
v_call: TRBV6-1; j_call: TRBJ2-2; cdr3_aa: CASSEERTSGWTGELFF
v_call: TRBV2; j_call: TRBJ2-4; cdr3_aa: CASSGRGGTSGNKNIQYF
v_call: TRBV28; j_call: TRBJ1-1; cdr3_aa: CASSLYPGERAFF
v_call: TRBV7-9; j_call: TRBJ2-1; cdr3_aa: CASSLAGATYNEQFF
v_call: TRBV5-1; j_call: TRBJ2-3; cdr3_aa: CASSLLAGADTQYF